The rows below give T cell receptor beta chains drawn from one sample of a study of siplizumab effects on memory and regulatory T cells. Assay: immunoSEQ multiplex PCR; the TCRdb copy retains only in-frame clones and omits some. The sample carries 80,000 to 130,000 clones, around 94% recorded once. Sequenced input: Tregs sorted from blood. All receptors derive from a human donor in good health. Each CDR3 is given with its conserved first and last residue. The D gene is left open where the match is weak. Rows may omit the clone size; those that give it use once, few, many or a size class.

v_call	clone_size	d_call	j_call	cdr3_aa	cdr3_nt
TRBV11-2	.	.	TRBJ1-5	CASSLGRDGSWPQHF	TGTGCCAGCAGCTTAGGTAGGGACGGCAGCTGGCCCCAGCATTTT
TRBV10-3	.	.	TRBJ1-3	CAIRGGSGNTIYF	TGTGCCATCAGGGGAGGGTCTGGAAACACCATATATTTT
TRBV5-1	.	TRBD1	TRBJ2-1	CASWVGDRYNEQFF	TGCGCCAGCTGGGTCGGGGACAGATACAATGAGCAGTTCTTC
TRBV19	.	TRBD2	TRBJ2-5	CASSILAGRGIGTQYF	TGTGCCAGTAGTATTCTAGCGGGTAGGGGAATCGGGACCCAGTACTTC
TRBV6-5	once	.	TRBJ1-4	CASGVDGTNEKLFF	TGTGCCAGCGGCGTGGACGGGACTAATGAAAAACTGTTTTTT
TRBV7-6	.	TRBD1	TRBJ2-1	CASSIGTGSYNEQFF	TGTGCCAGCAGCATAGGGACAGGGTCCTACAATGAGCAGTTCTTC
TRBV18	.	.	TRBJ2-6	CASSPDRISGANVLTF	TGTGCCAGCTCACCAGACAGGATCTCTGGGGCCAACGTCCTGACTTTC
TRBV5-1	.	TRBD2	TRBJ2-1	CASSLGLAGVEEQFF	TGCGCCAGCAGTTTGGGACTAGCGGGAGTTGAGGAGCAGTTCTTC
TRBV6-5	.	.	TRBJ2-3	CASSYGGYLDTQYF	TGTGCCAGCAGTTACGGGGGATATTTGGATACGCAGTATTTT
TRBV6-5	.	.	TRBJ1-1	CASKVNTEAFF	TGTGCCAGCAAGGTGAACACTGAAGCTTTCTTT
TRBV12-5	.	TRBD2	TRBJ2-7	CASGKELGLAGGKPYEQYF	TGTGCTAGTGGCAAAGAACTCGGACTAGCGGGAGGAAAGCCCTACGAGCAGTACTTC
TRBV6-4	few	TRBD2	TRBJ2-1	CASSEASGAHNEQFF	TGTGCCAGCAGTGAGGCTAGCGGGGCCCACAATGAGCAGTTCTTC
TRBV7-9	.	TRBD2	TRBJ2-3	CASRSSGLDTQYF	TGTGCCAGCAGGTCTAGCGGGCTGGATACGCAGTATTTT
TRBV6-1	.	.	TRBJ1-1	CASSGPSGGPWTEAFF	TGTGCCAGCAGTGGACCCTCGGGAGGGCCGTGGACTGAAGCTTTCTTT
TRBV6-6	.	.	TRBJ2-5	CASSYTQETQYF	TGTGCCAGCAGTTACACCCAAGAGACCCAGTACTTC
TRBV10-3	.	.	TRBJ1-1	CAISEYGQSGREAFF	TGTGCCATCAGTGAGTATGGACAGAGCGGACGAGAAGCTTTCTTT
TRBV9	.	.	TRBJ2-1	CASSVDGGQNNEQFF	TGTGCCAGCAGCGTAGATGGGGGGCAGAACAATGAGCAGTTCTTC
TRBV4-2	once	TRBD2	TRBJ2-7	CASSRGAGAGAYEQYF	TGTGCCAGCAGCCGAGGAGCGGGGGCGGGGGCCTACGAGCAGTACTTC
TRBV15	.	TRBD2	TRBJ2-3	CATSRDRGRVTTDTQYF	TGTGCCACCAGCAGAGATCGCGGGAGAGTTACCACAGATACGCAGTATTTT
TRBV5-1	.	TRBD2	TRBJ2-7	CASSFLREKYF	TGCGCCAGCAGCTTCTTGCGGGAGAAGTACTTC
TRBV7-9	.	.	TRBJ1-1	CASSFQGRNTEAFF	TGTGCCAGCAGCTTCCAGGGGAGGAACACTGAAGCTTTCTTT
TRBV5-6	.	.	TRBJ2-7	CASSGPTVYEQYF	TGTGCCAGCAGCGGCCCGACAGTTTACGAGCAGTACTTC
TRBV5-6	few	.	TRBJ2-5	CASSLTQETQYF	TGTGCCAGCAGCTTGACCCAAGAGACCCAGTACTTC
TRBV5-1	once	.	TRBJ1-1	CASSLWGVSTEAFF	TGCGCCAGCAGCTTGTGGGGAGTGAGTACTGAAGCTTTCTTT
TRBV7-9	once	.	TRBJ1-2	CASRTTGSANYGYTF	TGTGCCAGCCGAACCACAGGGAGCGCTAACTATGGCTACACCTTC
TRBV2	.	.	TRBJ2-6	CASSLARAGANVLTF	TGTGCCAGCAGTTTAGCAAGAGCTGGGGCCAACGTCCTGACTTTC
TRBV25-1	.	.	TRBJ2-7	CASSEWQGYSYEQYF	TGTGCCAGCAGTGAATGGCAGGGTTATTCCTACGAGCAGTACTTC
TRBV30	.	TRBD1	TRBJ1-1	CAWSVQGVRGTEAFF	TGTGCCTGGAGTGTACAGGGGGTAAGGGGGACTGAAGCTTTCTTT
TRBV6-1	.	.	TRBJ1-2	CASIPTGGPNYGYTF	TGTGCCAGCATTCCGACAGGTGGCCCCAACTATGGCTACACCTTC
TRBV19	.	TRBD2	TRBJ2-1	CASTGTVAGIANEQFF	TGTGCCAGTACCGGAACGGTAGCGGGGATAGCCAATGAGCAGTTCTTC
TRBV5-6	.	TRBD1	TRBJ2-7	CASSSWDRGQSSYEQYF	TGTGCCAGCAGCTCTTGGGACAGGGGACAAAGCTCCTACGAGCAGTACTTC
TRBV5-4	.	TRBD2	TRBJ2-7	CASSLDRTSGSYEQYF	TGTGCCAGCAGCTTGGACCGGACTAGCGGGTCCTACGAGCAGTACTTC
TRBV7-8	.	.	TRBJ1-5	CASSLTPFAGQPQHF	TGTGCCAGCAGCTTAACCCCTTTTGCTGGGCAGCCCCAGCATTTT
TRBV6-5	.	TRBD2	TRBJ2-7	CASSPSGRGFEQYF	TGTGCCAGCAGTCCTAGCGGGAGAGGCTTCGAGCAGTACTTC
TRBV7-8	.	.	TRBJ1-3	CASSLGTVSGNTIYF	TGTGCCAGCAGCTTAGGTACAGTCTCTGGAAACACCATATATTTT
TRBV11-2	.	.	TRBJ2-3	CASSLLLAGKTDTQYF	TGTGCCAGCAGCTTATTACTTGCGGGAAAGACAGATACGCAGTATTTT
TRBV6-5	.	TRBD1	TRBJ2-7	CASRGQGAAYEQYF	TGTGCCAGCAGAGGACAGGGAGCGGCCTACGAGCAGTACTTC
TRBV7-3	once	.	TRBJ2-1	CASSFGPGVEQFF	TGTGCCAGCAGCTTTGGCCCCGGGGTTGAGCAGTTCTTC
TRBV5-1	.	.	TRBJ2-1	CASRQGAYNEQFF	TGCGCCAGCAGACAAGGCGCCTACAATGAGCAGTTCTTC
TRBV5-1	.	TRBD2	TRBJ2-7	CASSPAPGLARYEQYF	TGCGCCAGCAGCCCGGCACCGGGACTAGCGCGTTACGAGCAGTACTTC
TRBV5-1	.	TRBD1	TRBJ1-2	CASSFKTGADYGYTF	TGCGCCAGCAGCTTTAAGACAGGGGCAGACTATGGCTACACCTTC
TRBV28	.	.	TRBJ1-2	CASSLLWDGYTF	TGTGCCAGCAGTCTTTTATGGGATGGCTACACCTTC
TRBV19	many	.	TRBJ1-5	CASTGWGTRPQHF	TGTGCCAGTACTGGGTGGGGCACCAGACCCCAGCATTTT
TRBV2	.	.	TRBJ2-1	CASSELYNEQFF	TGTGCCAGCAGTGAACTCTACAATGAGCAGTTCTTC